Following are 26 T cell receptor beta chains from one sample sequenced in a study of human T cells and chemical hapten exposure. Time point defined: patch test 3, about 24 weeks after DPC sensitization. The treatment: therapeutic diphenylcyclopropenone sensitization with weekly scalp DPC. TCRdb independently ran MiXCR on the RACE reads; one entry per CDR3 protein. Of about 120,000 distinct CDR3 sequences listed, 11% are singletons. This material consisted of whole blood, taken in connection with sensitization to the hapten diphenylcyclopropenone (DPC). Receptor source: a woman between 45 and 60 years old with alopecia areata. Some clones in this sample may be carry-over from other donors' samples.

This clonotype came up many times. V and J are TRBV29-1 and TRBJ2-7; possibly TRBD2 for D (5 bases). Germline V CDR1 and CDR2: SQVTM, ANQGSEA. V shed 0 bases and J shed 7 bases, with 13 bases lying between them. CDR3 length: 13 amino acids. CDR3 residues: CSVEEKRAGEQYF. The DNA for the CDR3 is TGCAGCGTTGAAGAGAAGAGGGCTGGGGAGCAGTACTTC.

The genes are TRBV7-8 and TRBJ1-4; D not certain. Between the trimmed V and J ends, which lost 2 bases and 1 base, there was a span of 17 bases. Germline loops: CDR1 SGHVS, CDR2 FQNEAQ. There are 18 residues in the CDR3. CDR3 amino acids: CASSLRQRSLGTNEKLFF. The CDR3 nucleotides read TGTGCCAGCAGCTTAAGACAACGGTCCTTAGGAACTAATGAAAAACTGTTTTTT.

This chain links TRBV7-8 with TRBJ2-5; weak D call: TRBD2 (6 bases). V was shortened by 5 bases and J by 10 bases, with 23 bases between the two germline ends. The V gene's germline CDR1 is SGHVS and CDR2 FQNEAQ. The length of the CDR3 is 15 residues. Here the CDR3 reads CASSIPGTTRGVQYF. The CDR3 nucleotides are TGTGCCAGCAGCATCCCCGGGACGACTAGAGGTGTCCAGTACTTC. Drawing the rest from reference TRBV7-8 and TRBJ2-5, the complete variable domain is GAGVSQSPRYKVAKRGQDVALRCDPISGHVSLFWYQQALGQGPEFLTYFQNEAQLDKSGLPSDRFFAERPEGSVSTLKIQRTQQEDSAVYLCASSIPGTTRGVQYFGPGTRLLVL.

V usage is TRBV6-6 and J usage is TRBJ1-3; unclear D gene. Trimming stripped 7 bases from V and 5 bases from J, with 3 bases between. CDR1 is MNHNY, CDR2 SVGAGI, per germline (reference sequence). The CDR3 is made up of 10 amino acids. CDR3 sequence: CASMRNTIYF. In DNA form, the CDR3 reads TGTGCCAGCATGAGAAACACCATATATTTT.

This clonotype was counted ten times or more. The chain couples TRBV6-1 to TRBJ2-7; possibly TRBD1 for D (5 bases). Germline CDR1 is MNHNS and CDR2 is SASEGT. The CDR3 is 12 residues long. The V and J ends lost 1 base and 6 bases respectively, with 7 bases between them. The CDR3 DNA sequence: TGTGCCAGCAGTGAAGGAAGGGGCGAGCAGTACTTC. Protein product: CASSEGRGEQYF.

The chain links TRBV3-1 to TRBJ2-7, with TRBD2 matching 7 bases. Germline values: CDR1 LGHDT, CDR2 YNNKEL (reference sequence). This CDR3 region has 14 residues. V lost 2 bases to trimming and J lost 4 bases; unmatched junction nucleotides: 5. CDR3 nucleotide sequence: TGTGCCAGCAGCCAATTCGCGGGGGTTTACGAGCAGTACTTC. Translated: CASSQFAGVYEQYF.

This clonotype was seen a few times. J is TRBJ2-3 and V is TRBV20-1; 9 positions match TRBD2. The J segment lost 6 bases and the V segment lost 7 bases, leaving 14 bases of the junction unmatched. The CDR3 is made up of 15 amino acids. Germline V lookup: CDR1 DFQATT, CDR2 SNEGSKA (reference sequence). Written as DNA, the CDR3 is TGCAGTGACCTGCACTTAGCGGGAGATTCCGATACGCAGTATTTT. Translated, it gives CSDLHLAGDSDTQYF.

This clonotype occurred a few times. DNA of the CDR3: TGTGCCAGCAGTATCATTTTTAAGGGGGCCATGAACACTGAAGCTTTCTTT. Its translation: CASSIIFKGAMNTEAFF. The rearrangement links TRBV28 to TRBJ1-1; TRBD1 aligns across 7 bases. With 5 bases clipped from V and 0 bases from J, the junction kept 12 bases outside the gene matches. The CDR3 runs 17 residues. In germline, CDR1 is MDHEN, CDR2 SYDVKM.

This chain's CDR3 is CASSHLTLRTSPTDTQYF. CDR3 sequence (DNA): TGTGCCAGCAGTCACTTAACTTTGAGGACTAGCCCCACAGATACGCAGTATTTT. The chain couples TRBV28 to TRBJ2-3; 8 bases match TRBD2. The length of the CDR3 is 18 residues. V was clipped by 5 bases and J by 2 bases; unmatched bases: 15. Germline loops: CDR1 MDHEN, CDR2 SYDVKM. The whole variable domain, remainder taken from reference TRBV28 and TRBJ2-3, is DVKVTQSSRYLVKRTGEKVFLECVQDMDHENMFWYRQDPGLGLRLIYFSYDVKMKEKGDIPEGYSVSREKKERFSLILESASTNQTSMYLCASSHLTLRTSPTDTQYFGPGTRLTVL.

The chain has TRBV3-1 and TRBJ2-1; D perhaps matches TRBD1 (6 bases). CDR3 size: 14 residues. From germline, CDR1 is LGHDT and CDR2 YNNKEL (reference sequence). V lost 8 bases and J 2 bases, leaving 13 bases between the germline ends. In nucleotides, the CDR3 is TGTGCCAGCGAGACGACAGGAACCTACAATGAGCAGTTCTTC. It translates to CASETTGTYNEQFF.

There are a few counts of this clonotype. The V call is TRBV28, the J call TRBJ2-7; TRBD2 is a possible D gene (7 bases). The CDR3 spans 13 residues. CDR1 and CDR2 (germline): MDHEN, SYDVKM. Trimming left V 7 bases short and J 6 bases short, with 16 bases between. The CDR3 nucleotides are TGTGCCAGCAACACCGCCGGGGGGCGCGAGCAGTACTTC. Translation: CASNTAGGREQYF.

This clonotype has only one observation. The rearrangement joins TRBV27 to TRBJ1-3; D is unclear. The CDR3 is 14 amino acids. Germline values: CDR1 MNHEY, CDR2 SMNVEV (reference sequence). V gave up 6 bases and J gave up 0 bases, with 9 bases separating them. The DNA of the CDR3 is TGTGCCAGCAGAAACGGGCTCTCTGGAAACACCATATATTTT. Amino acids: CASRNGLSGNTIYF.

The chain has TRBV12-3 or TRBV12-4 and TRBJ1-2; TRBD1 aligns across 8 bases. This CDR3 comprises 16 residues. Trimming removed 4 bases from V and 5 bases from J; junction bases left unmatched: 12. CDR3 in amino acids: CASSSPSTGAWYGYTF. The CDR3 nucleotides read TGTGCCAGCAGTTCCCCCTCGACAGGGGCCTGGTATGGCTACACCTTC.

This clonotype was counted between two and nine times. The chain carries TRBV28 and TRBJ2-7, with D maybe TRBD1 (6 bases). Between the trimmed V and J ends, which lost 10 bases and 5 bases, there was a span of 21 bases. The length of the CDR3 is 14 residues. The germline CDR1 and CDR2 sequences are MDHEN and SYDVKM. The CDR3 region is CATLQGGRTDEQYF. The CDR3 coding sequence is TGTGCCACCTTACAGGGTGGGAGAACCGACGAGCAGTACTTC.

The rearrangement joins TRBV19 to TRBJ1-2; 8 bases fit TRBD1. Germline assignment: CDR1 LNHDA and CDR2 SQIVND (reference sequence). CDR3 length: 15 amino acids. Losses at the gene ends were 7 bases for V and 4 bases for J; bases not matched to a gene: 11. The CDR3 DNA is TGTGCCAGTACTCCGACAGGGGCGCAACCCTATGGCTACACCTTC. It specifies CASTPTGAQPYGYTF.

This clonotype was observed a handful of times. The rearrangement joins TRBV4-1 to TRBJ1-4; D gene unclear. Trimming removed 1 base at V and 3 bases at J, with 9 bases between. This CDR3 comprises 15 residues. Germline loops: CDR1 MGHRA, CDR2 YSYEKL. In nucleotides, the CDR3 is TGCGCCAGCAGCCAAGTATACGGGTCTAATGAAAAACTGTTTTTT. Translation: CASSQVYGSNEKLFF.

This clonotype was seen many times. The chain combines TRBV5-1 with TRBJ2-3; tentative D call: TRBD2 (5 bases). Germline loops: CDR1 SGHRS, CDR2 YFSETQ. Trimming shortened V by 2 bases and J by 2 bases, and 12 bases separated the two germline ends. The CDR3 consists of 15 residues. In DNA, the CDR3 is TGCGCCAGCAGCTTCTTACAGCGGTCCACAGATACGCAGTATTTT. Its translation: CASSFLQRSTDTQYF.

The rearrangement uses TRBV4-1 and TRBJ2-3; D not certain. CDR3 length: 10 amino acids. Trimming pared 8 bases from V and 5 bases from J, leaving 5 bases between. Germline V gives CDR1 MGHRA, CDR2 YSYEKL. This CDR3 is CASAGDTQYF. CDR3 nucleotides: TGCGCCAGCGCAGGAGATACGCAGTATTTT.

This clonotype has a single count. J is TRBJ2-4 and V is TRBV20-1; 7 bases fit TRBD2. CDR1 and CDR2 from the germline V gene are DFQATT and SNEGSKA (reference sequence). The CDR3 is 15 amino acids. V dropped 6 bases and J dropped 6; count of bases not matched to a gene: 14. In DNA form, the CDR3 reads TGCAGTGCCTTGGGGGACCACCCGGGGGGAAACATTCAGTACTTC. As protein: CSALGDHPGGNIQYF.

The chain carries TRBV12-3 or TRBV12-4 and TRBJ2-3; 9 bases are a match to TRBD2. Trimming at V came to 2 bases and at J to 4 bases, leaving 10 bases not matched to a gene. This CDR3 is built from 17 residues. CDR3 in amino acids: CASSLNLAGMWSDTQYF. The CDR3, as DNA: TGTGCCAGCAGTTTAAACCTAGCGGGGATGTGGTCAGATACGCAGTATTTT.

CDR3 loop: CASSLEGMEAFF. The CDR3 DNA sequence: TGTGCCAGCAGTTTAGAGGGCATGGAAGCTTTCTTT. V and J are TRBV12-3 or TRBV12-4 and TRBJ1-1, with no clear D. The CDR3 has 12 residues. V was trimmed by 1 base and J by 8 bases, leaving 8 bases between them.

The gene calls are TRBV7-3 and TRBJ2-3; D may be TRBD1 (7 bases). This CDR3 contains 16 residues. From germline, CDR1 is SGHTA and CDR2 FQGTGA. Trimming left V 5 bases short and J 6 bases short, with 21 bases between. Here the CDR3 reads CASSGGGLRNSDTQYF. The CDR3 bases are TGTGCCAGCAGCGGAGGGGGCTTGAGGAATTCGGATACGCAGTATTTT.

This clonotype appeared many times. The chain is built from TRBV9 and TRBJ2-5, with a weak D call TRBD2 (5 bases). The V end was cut by 0 bases, the J end by 2 bases, with 11 bases between. Germline CDR1 is SGDLS and CDR2 is YYNGEE. The CDR3 has 15 amino acids. CDR3 in amino acids: CASSVGPDSQETQYF. The CDR3 DNA sequence: TGTGCCAGCAGCGTAGGCCCGGACTCACAAGAGACCCAGTACTTC.

This rearrangement joins TRBV5-1 to TRBJ2-3; the D is unclear. Trimming cost V 2 bases and J 4 bases, with 14 bases left between them. CDR1 is SGHRS, CDR2 YFSETQ, per germline. The CDR3 is 15 amino acids. CDR3 in amino acids: CASSLGDPRPDTQYF. The CDR3 nucleotides are TGCGCCAGCAGCTTAGGAGACCCCAGGCCAGATACGCAGTATTTT.

This clonotype came up once. J is TRBJ1-6 and V is TRBV5-1; D gene ambiguous. Germline V lookup: CDR1 SGHRS, CDR2 YFSETQ. This CDR3 has 13 residues. The V end lost 0 bases, the J end lost 8 bases, and 6 bases lay between the germline ends. This CDR3 reads CASSLDEYSPLHF. In DNA form, the CDR3 reads TGCGCCAGCAGCTTGGACGAGTATTCACCCCTCCACTTT. Using reference TRBV5-1 and TRBJ1-6 for the parts outside the CDR3, the full variable domain is KAGVTQTPRYLIKTRGQQVTLSCSPISGHRSVSWYQQTPGQGLQFLFEYFSETQRNKGNFPGRFSGRQFSNSRSEMNVSTLELGDSALYLCASSLDEYSPLHFGNGTRLTVT.

In its sample, this clonotype was seen a few times. The chain recombines TRBV5-1 with TRBJ2-3; possible D gene TRBD2, 6 bases. V was shortened by 0 bases and J by 4 bases, with 12 bases between the two germline ends. CDR3 size: 15 residues. The germline V gene encodes CDR1 SGHRS and CDR2 YFSETQ. CDR3 sequence (DNA): TGCGCCAGCAGCTTGGAAAGGAGGGATGCAGATACGCAGTATTTT. As protein: CASSLERRDADTQYF.